The clone carrying this T cell receptor beta chain was detected only once. Trimming cost V 10 bases and J 2 bases; bases outside gene matches: 9. Germline loops: CDR1 LNHDA, CDR2 SQIVND (reference sequence). This CDR3 has 14 residues. Produced via immunoSEQ multiplex PCR; TCRdb's table is partial and in-frame only. Of 65,000 to 80,000 clones listed, approximately 95% were seen once; the top ten hold roughly 0.26%. This sample is part of a study of technical replicates of blood from a handful of donors. The sequence derives from a human donor in good health. The specimen was T cells isolated from PBMCs. The rearrangement uses TRBV19 and TRBJ2-7, with 9 bases that match TRBD2. The chain's CDR3 is CATRGSGGTYEQYF. The DNA for the CDR3 is TGTGCCACCCGGGGTAGCGGGGGCACCTACGAGCAGTACTTC. Based on the CDR3 plus reference TRBV19 and TRBJ2-7, the full variable domain is DGGITQSPKYLFRKEGQNVTLSCEQNLNHDAMYWYRQDPGQGLRLIYYSQIVNDFQKGDIAEGYSVSREKKESFPLTVTSAQKNPTAFYLCATRGSGGTYEQYFGPGTRLTVT.